The rows below give T cell receptor beta chains drawn from one sample of a study of T cell changes during pregnancy in multiple sclerosis. Libraries were prepared by immunoSEQ multiplex PCR; TCRdb keeps only in-frame clonotypes and omits some of them. The sample lists approximately 60,000 clones, just over 90% occurring once. The source was CD4+ T cells from peripheral blood mononuclear cells, collected before pregnancy. All receptors come from a female donor with multiple sclerosis, enrolled in a pregnancy study. The CDR3 runs from the conserved cysteine through the conserved F or W. Fields, in order: D gene, V gene, J gene, clone size, CDR3 DNA, CDR3 protein. A D gene is named only where the DNA matches it firmly. Expanded clones are given a class, and other clones once, few, many or no size at all.

D gene: TRBD1
V gene: TRBV12-5
J gene: TRBJ1-1
clone size: NA
CDR3 DNA: TGTGCTAGTGGTTTGCCCTACGGACAGGGTACTGAAGCTTTCTTT
CDR3 protein: CASGLPYGQGTEAFF

D gene: NA
V gene: TRBV7-2
J gene: TRBJ2-7
clone size: NA
CDR3 DNA: TGTGCCAGCAGCTCAACTGCGGGCTCCTACGAGCAGTACTTC
CDR3 protein: CASSSTAGSYEQYF

D gene: NA
V gene: TRBV7-7
J gene: TRBJ2-7
clone size: NA
CDR3 DNA: TGTGCTAGCAGCTTAGCCCAGGGGCCCTACGAGCAGTACTTC
CDR3 protein: CASSLAQGPYEQYF

D gene: TRBD1
V gene: TRBV5-1
J gene: TRBJ2-7
clone size: NA
CDR3 DNA: TGCGCCAGCAGCTTGGGCGGACAGGGGCCGATCTTC
CDR3 protein: CASSLGGQGPIF

D gene: NA
V gene: TRBV4-1
J gene: TRBJ2-7
clone size: NA
CDR3 DNA: TGCGCCAGCAGCCAAGCCCCCGGACAAAACTACGAGCAGTACTTC
CDR3 protein: CASSQAPGQNYEQYF

D gene: TRBD2
V gene: TRBV28
J gene: TRBJ2-7
clone size: NA
CDR3 DNA: TGTGCCAGCAGCCCCGGGGGGTCCGGCTCCTACGAGCAGTACTTC
CDR3 protein: CASSPGGSGSYEQYF

D gene: NA
V gene: TRBV11-3
J gene: TRBJ2-2
clone size: NA
CDR3 DNA: TGTGCCAGCAGCTTTTCAGGCACCGGGGAGCTGTTTTTT
CDR3 protein: CASSFSGTGELFF

D gene: NA
V gene: TRBV5-6
J gene: TRBJ1-6
clone size: NA
CDR3 DNA: TGTGCCAGCAGCTTGGGACAGTATTCACCCCTCCACTTT
CDR3 protein: CASSLGQYSPLHF

D gene: TRBD2
V gene: TRBV6-5
J gene: TRBJ2-7
clone size: NA
CDR3 DNA: TGTGCCAGCAGACTAGCGGGAGGAGTGGACTACGAGCAGTACTTC
CDR3 protein: CASRLAGGVDYEQYF

D gene: NA
V gene: TRBV14
J gene: TRBJ2-3
clone size: NA
CDR3 DNA: TGTGCCAGCAGCCAACAGGGGAGCGCAGATACGCAGTATTTT
CDR3 protein: CASSQQGSADTQYF

D gene: NA
V gene: TRBV7-2
J gene: TRBJ2-1
clone size: NA
CDR3 DNA: TGTGCCAGCAGCCTGACTAGGGTGTCCTACAATGAGCAGTTCTTC
CDR3 protein: CASSLTRVSYNEQFF

D gene: TRBD1
V gene: TRBV6-6
J gene: TRBJ1-3
clone size: NA
CDR3 DNA: TGTGCCAGCAGACATCAGACAGGGTCGCGGGGAAACACCATATATTTT
CDR3 protein: CASRHQTGSRGNTIYF

D gene: NA
V gene: TRBV27
J gene: TRBJ2-7
clone size: NA
CDR3 DNA: TGTGCCAGCAGTCCCCGACAGGCAAGGACCTACGAGCAGTACTTC
CDR3 protein: CASSPRQARTYEQYF

D gene: NA
V gene: TRBV18
J gene: TRBJ1-2
clone size: NA
CDR3 DNA: TGTGCCAGCTCTCGCGGGACGCCTAACTATGGCTACACCTTC
CDR3 protein: CASSRGTPNYGYTF

D gene: TRBD1
V gene: TRBV5-4
J gene: TRBJ2-5
clone size: NA
CDR3 DNA: TGTGCCAGCAGCTCGCCAGGGGGCGCGATGGAGACCCAGTACTTC
CDR3 protein: CASSSPGGAMETQYF

D gene: NA
V gene: TRBV5-5
J gene: TRBJ2-1
clone size: NA
CDR3 DNA: TGTGCCAGCAGCTTGTCAGGGGACCCCTACAATGAGCAGTTCTTC
CDR3 protein: CASSLSGDPYNEQFF

D gene: TRBD2
V gene: TRBV7-2
J gene: TRBJ2-1
clone size: NA
CDR3 DNA: TGTGCCAGCAGCTTCCTAGCGGACTATGAGCAGTTCTTC
CDR3 protein: CASSFLADYEQFF

D gene: TRBD1
V gene: TRBV13
J gene: TRBJ2-7
clone size: NA
CDR3 DNA: TGTGCCAGCCCATACAGGGGGCCAGTCGAGCAGTACTTC
CDR3 protein: CASPYRGPVEQYF

D gene: TRBD2
V gene: TRBV18
J gene: TRBJ2-5
clone size: NA
CDR3 DNA: TGTGCCAGCTCACCACTAGCGGGAGGACAAGAGACCCAGTACTTC
CDR3 protein: CASSPLAGGQETQYF

D gene: NA
V gene: TRBV14
J gene: TRBJ2-7
clone size: NA
CDR3 DNA: TGTGCCAGCAGCATCGGGTACGAGCAGTACTTC
CDR3 protein: CASSIGYEQYF

D gene: NA
V gene: TRBV11-3
J gene: TRBJ2-1
clone size: NA
CDR3 DNA: TGTGCCAGCAGCCCCTATCGTAGCAATGAGCAGTTCTTC
CDR3 protein: CASSPYRSNEQFF

D gene: NA
V gene: TRBV11-3
J gene: TRBJ2-1
clone size: NA
CDR3 DNA: TGTGCCAGCAGCTTATTCCCCGGTTTGGACAATGAGCAGTTCTTC
CDR3 protein: CASSLFPGLDNEQFF

D gene: NA
V gene: TRBV9
J gene: TRBJ2-7
clone size: NA
CDR3 DNA: TGTGCCAGCAGCGAGGGGGTGAGTCTGGGGACGCTCTCCTACGAGCAGTACTTC
CDR3 protein: CASSEGVSLGTLSYEQYF

D gene: TRBD1
V gene: TRBV4-1
J gene: TRBJ2-3
clone size: NA
CDR3 DNA: TGCGCCAGCAGCCACCTCGGACAGGGGCGCACAGATACGCAGTATTTT
CDR3 protein: CASSHLGQGRTDTQYF

D gene: NA
V gene: TRBV19
J gene: TRBJ2-1
clone size: once
CDR3 DNA: TGTGCCAGTAGCCAGCTAGGTTACAATGAGCAGTTCTTC
CDR3 protein: CASSQLGYNEQFF

D gene: TRBD1
V gene: TRBV6-1
J gene: TRBJ2-1
clone size: NA
CDR3 DNA: TGTGCCAGCAGTGCGCGGACAGGGGTTTACAATGAGCAGTTCTTC
CDR3 protein: CASSARTGVYNEQFF

D gene: NA
V gene: TRBV7-2
J gene: TRBJ1-1
clone size: once
CDR3 DNA: TGTGCCAGCAGCTTAAGGGGGGGCCCTGAAGCTTTCTTT
CDR3 protein: CASSLRGGPEAFF

D gene: TRBD2
V gene: TRBV7-9
J gene: TRBJ2-2
clone size: NA
CDR3 DNA: TGTGCCAGCAGCGGCTGGGGAAGCGGGGTCGGGGAGCTGTTTTTT
CDR3 protein: CASSGWGSGVGELFF

D gene: NA
V gene: TRBV7-9
J gene: TRBJ2-5
clone size: NA
CDR3 DNA: TGTGCCAGCAGCTTAGCTACGGTACAAGAGACCCAGTACTTC
CDR3 protein: CASSLATVQETQYF

D gene: NA
V gene: TRBV7-9
J gene: TRBJ1-1
clone size: NA
CDR3 DNA: TGTGCCAGCAGCTTAGCGCCGACAGAGAACACTGAAGCTTTCTTT
CDR3 protein: CASSLAPTENTEAFF

D gene: NA
V gene: TRBV29-1
J gene: TRBJ2-7
clone size: NA
CDR3 DNA: TGCAGCGTTAGGACAGACTACGAGCAGTACTTC
CDR3 protein: CSVRTDYEQYF

D gene: TRBD2
V gene: TRBV5-6
J gene: TRBJ2-3
clone size: NA
CDR3 DNA: TGTGCCAGCAGCTGGATACTAGCGGGAGACACAGATACGCAGTATTTT
CDR3 protein: CASSWILAGDTDTQYF

D gene: NA
V gene: TRBV7-9
J gene: TRBJ1-1
clone size: NA
CDR3 DNA: TGTGCCAGCAGCCCGACAGGATATGAAGCTTTCTTT
CDR3 protein: CASSPTGYEAFF

D gene: NA
V gene: TRBV9
J gene: TRBJ1-3
clone size: NA
CDR3 DNA: TGTGCCAGCAGCGTAGGTGGAGGGAACGAGCGAAACACCATATATTTT
CDR3 protein: CASSVGGGNERNTIYF

D gene: NA
V gene: TRBV29-1
J gene: TRBJ2-1
clone size: NA
CDR3 DNA: TGCAGCGTTGACAGGGGGGTCAACAATGAGCAGTTCTTC
CDR3 protein: CSVDRGVNNEQFF

D gene: TRBD2
V gene: TRBV6-4
J gene: TRBJ2-2
clone size: NA
CDR3 DNA: TGTGCCAGCAGTGCTAGCGGGAGAAATACCGGGGAGCTGTTTTTT
CDR3 protein: CASSASGRNTGELFF

D gene: TRBD1
V gene: TRBV4-3
J gene: TRBJ1-4
clone size: NA
CDR3 DNA: TGCGCCAGCAGCCAAGATCTCAGGGGGCGCGGTGAAAAACTGTTTTTT
CDR3 protein: CASSQDLRGRGEKLFF

D gene: TRBD2
V gene: TRBV4-1
J gene: TRBJ2-1
clone size: NA
CDR3 DNA: TGCGCCAGCGGGATACTAGCGGGAGGCCCCACAAAAAATGAGCAGTTCTTC
CDR3 protein: CASGILAGGPTKNEQFF

D gene: NA
V gene: TRBV7-3
J gene: TRBJ1-1
clone size: NA
CDR3 DNA: TGTGCCAGCAGCCGCGGGACCACTGAAGCTTTCTTT
CDR3 protein: CASSRGTTEAFF

D gene: TRBD2
V gene: TRBV15
J gene: TRBJ2-1
clone size: NA
CDR3 DNA: TGTGCCACCAGCAGAGCCGGGACTAGCGGGAGAAACGAGCAGTTCTTC
CDR3 protein: CATSRAGTSGRNEQFF

D gene: NA
V gene: TRBV10-2
J gene: TRBJ2-3
clone size: NA
CDR3 DNA: TGCGCCAGCTCGGGAACAGGGATAAGCACAGATACGCAGTATTTT
CDR3 protein: CASSGTGISTDTQYF

D gene: TRBD1
V gene: TRBV6-1
J gene: TRBJ2-4
clone size: NA
CDR3 DNA: TGTGCCAGCAGTCTACAGGGGTTTCAGTACTTC
CDR3 protein: CASSLQGFQYF